One sample yielded the 11 T cell receptor beta chains listed below, sequenced in a study of cytomegalovirus exposure and HLA in healthy donors. The method was immunoSEQ multiplex PCR; TCRdb's version includes in-frame clones alone and lacks a portion of them. The repertoire holds 45,000 to 65,000 clones, with 93% as singletons. Sequenced: PBMCs. The receptors here all came from a woman aged 18 to 35 in good health and CMV-seropositive.

The chain recombines TRBV5-1 with TRBJ1-4; D is perhaps TRBD1 (6 bases). CDR1 and CDR2 from the germline V gene are SGHRS and YFSETQ. V lost 5 bases, J lost 8 bases, and 37 bases lay in between. This CDR3 contains 21 residues. CDR3 region: CASSSGTPWGRGIPSEEKLFF. CDR3 sequence (DNA): TGCGCCAGCAGTTCTGGAACTCCGTGGGGCAGGGGAATACCGTCGGAGGAAAAACTGTTTTTT.

The V gene is TRBV6-5, the J gene TRBJ2-2, with D maybe TRBD1 (8 bases). The germline V and J ends were trimmed by 6 bases and 7 bases, with 18 bases remaining between them. The CDR3 contains 15 residues. Germline CDR1 MNHEY, CDR2 SVGAGI. The CDR3 DNA sequence: TGTGCCAGCAGCCGCGCAGGGGGCGGGAGCGGGGAGCTGTTTTTT. It is translated as CASSRAGGGSGELFF.

The V gene is TRBV9, the J gene TRBJ2-1; 9 positions agree with TRBD1. Germline loops: CDR1 SGDLS, CDR2 YYNGEE. This CDR3 contains 14 residues. Trimming at V came to 2 bases and at J to 3 bases, leaving 0 bases not matched to a gene. CDR3 sequence: CASSVGQGYNEQFF. The DNA for the CDR3 is TGTGCCAGCAGCGTGGGACAGGGCTACAATGAGCAGTTCTTC.

The J gene is TRBJ2-7, the V gene TRBV5-1; 11 bases map to TRBD2. After removal of 3 bases from V and 7 bases from J, the junction contained 3 bases not matched to a gene. The germline gives CDR1 SGHRS, CDR2 YFSETQ. This CDR3 contains 13 residues. CDR3 protein: CASSYTSGGEQYF. The CDR3 DNA is TGCGCCAGCAGCTACACTAGCGGGGGTGAGCAGTACTTC.

This sequence joins TRBV28 and TRBJ1-5, with D perhaps matching TRBD1 (5 bases). V lost 3 bases to trimming and J lost 7 bases, with 19 bases between them. The CDR3 is made up of 16 amino acids. The germline CDR1 and CDR2 sequences are MDHEN and SYDVKM. CDR3 loop: CASSFRQKVPRQPQHF. CDR3 nucleotide sequence: TGTGCCAGCAGTTTCCGACAGAAGGTGCCCAGGCAGCCCCAGCATTTT.

The table lists this clone with a count of one. The CDR3 nucleotides read TGCGCCAGCAGCTTGGCCCCTACAGCCCAGATTGATGGCTACACCTTC. Its translation: CASSLAPTAQIDGYTF. The J gene is TRBJ1-2, the V gene TRBV5-1; no reliable D call. CDR1 is SGHRS, CDR2 YFSETQ, per germline. Between the trimmed V and J ends, which lost 0 bases and 6 bases, there was a span of 18 bases. The CDR3 totals 16 residues.

This chain joins TRBV28 and TRBJ1-2; D is ambiguous. The CDR3 covers 17 residues. Trimming removed 5 bases at V and 6 bases at J, with 25 bases between. Germline V gene data show CDR1 as MDHEN and CDR2 as SYDVKM. The CDR3: CASSPRGGPAGMNGYTF. The DNA for the CDR3 is TGTGCCAGCAGTCCTCGCGGAGGGCCAGCGGGCATGAATGGCTACACCTTC.

With regard to this clone: A junction boundary mismatches the germline segment, possibly from a read error. The J gene is TRBJ2-2, the V gene TRBV7-8, with 9 nucleotides matching TRBD1. Germline CDR1 and CDR2: SGHVS and FQNEAQ. The CDR3 totals 18 residues. This CDR3 reads CASSSGQGRGPNTRELFF. The CDR3 nucleotides are TGTGCCAGCAGCTCGGGACAGGGTAGGGGGCCCAACACCCGGGAGCTGTTTTTT.

CDR3 nucleotides: TGTGCCAGCAGTGGCCCGGGACAGGGTCATTATGGCTACACCTTC. This gives the protein CASSGPGQGHYGYTF. The gene calls are TRBV6-1 and TRBJ1-2; 9 bases map to TRBD1. Germline CDR1 is MNHNS and CDR2 is SASEGT. V dropped 4 bases and J dropped 5; count of bases not matched to a gene: 8. This CDR3 contains 15 residues.

The chain joins TRBV7-7 to TRBJ2-1; 10 nucleotides align to TRBD1. This CDR3 is 13 amino acids long. V was clipped by 5 bases and J by 8 bases; unmatched bases: 3. The germline CDR1 and CDR2 sequences are SSHAT and FNYEAQ (reference sequence). The CDR3 reads CASSRDRGDEQFF. CDR3 bases: TGTGCCAGCAGCAGGGACAGGGGCGATGAGCAGTTCTTC.

The chain uses TRBV5-4 and TRBJ2-1; 10 nucleotides match TRBD1. The length of the CDR3 is 14 residues. CDR1 is SGHNT, CDR2 YYREEE, per germline (reference sequence). V dropped 4 bases and J dropped 8; count of bases not matched to a gene: 6. CDR3 residues: CASSRDRGADEQFF. The CDR3 DNA reads as TGTGCCAGCAGCCGGGACAGGGGAGCCGATGAGCAGTTCTTC.